This T cell receptor (beta chain) came from a study of identical twins. Whole-study results and caveats: While abundant cord blood beta clonotypes carried fewer insertions, memory repertoires showed no such pattern.

Concerning this clonotype: Its antigen is unknown.

One entry per CDR3 protein results from TCRdb running MiXCR on the 5' RACE reads. This table holds some 590,000 distinct CDR3 sequences, over 8.5% found once. Donors were all healthy Caucasians. Trimming removed 4 bases at V and 3 bases at J, with 17 bases between. The CDR3 is 16 residues long. Germline values: CDR1 SGDLS, CDR2 YYNGEE. The sample was also linked to a second study, of yellow fever vaccine responses in identical twins. That report notes: Reported findings indicate that twins' vaccine T cell responses seemed partially convergent, partially personalized.

The sample consisted of PBMCs. The chain uses TRBV9 and TRBJ1-3; weak D call: TRBD1 (5 bases). This receptor was identified in a woman under 30 in good health. As DNA, the CDR3 is TGTGCCAGCAGCAATTTGACAGTTGTTTTTGGAAACACCATATATTTT. Its protein product is CASSNLTVVFGNTIYF.